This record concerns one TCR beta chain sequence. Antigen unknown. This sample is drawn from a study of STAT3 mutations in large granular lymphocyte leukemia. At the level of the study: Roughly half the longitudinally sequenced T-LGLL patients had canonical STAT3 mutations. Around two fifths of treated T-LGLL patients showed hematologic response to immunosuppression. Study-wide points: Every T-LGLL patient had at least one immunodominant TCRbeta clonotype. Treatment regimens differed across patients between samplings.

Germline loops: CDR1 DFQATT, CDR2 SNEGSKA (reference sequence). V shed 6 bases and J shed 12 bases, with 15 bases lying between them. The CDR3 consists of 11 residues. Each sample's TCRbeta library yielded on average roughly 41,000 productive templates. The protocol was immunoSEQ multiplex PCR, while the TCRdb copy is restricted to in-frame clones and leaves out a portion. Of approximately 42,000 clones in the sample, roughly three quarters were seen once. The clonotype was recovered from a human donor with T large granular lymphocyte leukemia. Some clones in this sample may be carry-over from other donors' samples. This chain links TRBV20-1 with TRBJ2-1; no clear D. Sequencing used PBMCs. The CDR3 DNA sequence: TGCAGTGCCGTCATCGTCGGTGGGCAGTTCTTC. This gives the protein CSAVIVGGQFF.